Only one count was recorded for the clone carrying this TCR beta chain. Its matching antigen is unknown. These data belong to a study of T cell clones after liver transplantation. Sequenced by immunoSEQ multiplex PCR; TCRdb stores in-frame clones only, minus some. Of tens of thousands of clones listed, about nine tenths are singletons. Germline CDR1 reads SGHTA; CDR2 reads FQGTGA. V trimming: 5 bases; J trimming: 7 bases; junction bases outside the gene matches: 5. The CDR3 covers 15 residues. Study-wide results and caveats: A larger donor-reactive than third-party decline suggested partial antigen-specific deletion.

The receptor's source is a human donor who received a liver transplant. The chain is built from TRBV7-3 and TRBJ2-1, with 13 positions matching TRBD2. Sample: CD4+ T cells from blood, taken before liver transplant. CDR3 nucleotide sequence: TGTGCCAGCAGCGCCGGGACTAGCGGGACGAATGAGCAGTTCTTC. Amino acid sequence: CASSAGTSGTNEQFF.